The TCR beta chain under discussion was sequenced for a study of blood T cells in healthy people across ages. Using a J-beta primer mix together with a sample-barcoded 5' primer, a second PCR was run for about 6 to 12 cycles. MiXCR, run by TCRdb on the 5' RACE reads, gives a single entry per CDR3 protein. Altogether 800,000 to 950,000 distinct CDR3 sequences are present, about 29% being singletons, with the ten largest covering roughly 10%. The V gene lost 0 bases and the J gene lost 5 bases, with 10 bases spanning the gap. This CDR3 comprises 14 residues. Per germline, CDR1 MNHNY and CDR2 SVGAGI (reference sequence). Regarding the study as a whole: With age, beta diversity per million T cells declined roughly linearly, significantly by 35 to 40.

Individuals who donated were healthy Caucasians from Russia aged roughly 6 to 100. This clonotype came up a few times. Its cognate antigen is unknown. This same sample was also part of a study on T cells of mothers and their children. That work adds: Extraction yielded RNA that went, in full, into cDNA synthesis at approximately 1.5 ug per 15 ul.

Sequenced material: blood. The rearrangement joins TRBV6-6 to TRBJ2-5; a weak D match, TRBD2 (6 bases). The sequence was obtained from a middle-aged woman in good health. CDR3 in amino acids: CASSYSNREETQYF. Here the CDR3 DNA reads TGTGCCAGCAGTTACTCCAACCGGGAGGAGACCCAGTACTTC.